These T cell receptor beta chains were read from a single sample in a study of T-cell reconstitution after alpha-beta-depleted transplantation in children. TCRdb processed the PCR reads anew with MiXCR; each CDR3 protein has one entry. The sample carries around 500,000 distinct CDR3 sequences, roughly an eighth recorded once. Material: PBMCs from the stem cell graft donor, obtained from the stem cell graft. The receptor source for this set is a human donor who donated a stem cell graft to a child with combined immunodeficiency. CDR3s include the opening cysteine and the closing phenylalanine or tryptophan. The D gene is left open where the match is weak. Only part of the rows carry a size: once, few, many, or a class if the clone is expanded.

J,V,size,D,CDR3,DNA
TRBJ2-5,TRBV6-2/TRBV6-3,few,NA,CASSYSTSDYQETQYF,TGTGCCAGCAGTTACTCGACCTCGGACTACCAAGAGACCCAGTACTTC
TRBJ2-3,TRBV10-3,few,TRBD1,CAIRPGGYTDTQYF,TGTGCCATCAGACCAGGGGGTTACACAGATACGCAGTATTTT
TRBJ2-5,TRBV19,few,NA,CASSLDRDGQETQYF,TGTGCCAGTAGCCTGGACCGGGACGGCCAAGAGACCCAGTACTTC
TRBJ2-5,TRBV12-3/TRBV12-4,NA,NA,CASSPTGPRTQYF,TGTGCCAGCAGTCCGACAGGCCCCAGGACCCAGTACTTC
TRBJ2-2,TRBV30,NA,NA,CAWRTQVIGELFF,TGTGCCTGGAGAACACAGGTGATCGGGGAGCTGTTTTTT
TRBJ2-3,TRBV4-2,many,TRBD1,CASSQEGQGRTDTQYF,TGTGCCAGCAGCCAAGAGGGACAGGGGAGGACAGATACGCAGTATTTT
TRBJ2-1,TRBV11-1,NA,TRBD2,CASSTTVTSGRVDPYYEQFF,TGTGCCAGCAGCACCACTGTGACTAGCGGGAGGGTAGACCCCTACTATGAGCAGTTCTTC
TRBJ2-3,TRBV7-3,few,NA,CASSWTSTDTQYF,TGTGCCAGCAGCTGGACTAGCACAGATACGCAGTATTTT
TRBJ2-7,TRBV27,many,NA,CASSLSGQNSYEQYF,TGTGCCAGCAGTTTATCAGGGCAGAACAGCTACGAGCAGTACTTC
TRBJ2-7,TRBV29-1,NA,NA,CSVRGRLSYEQYF,TGCAGCGTCCGCGGACGACTTTCCTACGAGCAGTACTTC
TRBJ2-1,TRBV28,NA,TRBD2,CASSPASGGPYNEQFF,TGTGCCAGCAGTCCGGCCAGCGGGGGGCCCTACAATGAGCAGTTCTTC
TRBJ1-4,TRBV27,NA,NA,CASSLRNGGEKLFF,TGTGCCAGCAGTTTAAGGAATGGAGGGGAAAAACTGTTTTTT
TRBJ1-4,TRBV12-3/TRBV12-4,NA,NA,CASSLGGNEKLFF,TGTGCCAGCAGTTTGGGTGGGAATGAAAAACTGTTTTTT
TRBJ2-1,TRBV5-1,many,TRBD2,CASSSRTSGYNEQFF,TGCGCCAGCAGCTCGCGGACTAGCGGGTACAATGAGCAGTTCTTC
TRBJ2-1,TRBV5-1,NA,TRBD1,CASSAGTGPYNEQFF,TGCGCCAGCAGCGCCGGGACAGGACCCTACAATGAGCAGTTCTTC
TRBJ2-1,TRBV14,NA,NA,CASTPRDSYNEQFF,TGTGCCAGCACTCCTAGAGACTCCTACAATGAGCAGTTCTTC
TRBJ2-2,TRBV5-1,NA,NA,CASSLRDIGSGVTGELFF,TGCGCCAGCAGCTTGAGGGATATCGGCTCAGGGGTAACCGGGGAGCTGTTTTTT
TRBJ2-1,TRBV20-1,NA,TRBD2,CSARETSYEQFF,TGCAGTGCTAGAGAGACTAGCTATGAGCAGTTCTTC
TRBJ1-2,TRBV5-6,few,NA,CASSLLENLYGYTF,TGTGCCAGCAGCTTGTTGGAGAATCTCTATGGCTACACCTTC
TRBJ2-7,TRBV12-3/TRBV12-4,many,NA,CASSLAGHSYEQYF,TGTGCCAGCAGTTTAGCAGGACATTCCTACGAGCAGTACTTC
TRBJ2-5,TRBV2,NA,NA,CASSERLETQYF,TGTGCCAGCAGTGAACGATTGGAGACCCAGTACTTC
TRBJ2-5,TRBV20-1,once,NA,CSARSYYFQRPETQYF,TGCAGTGCTAGGTCGTACTATTTCCAGAGGCCGGAGACCCAGTACTTC